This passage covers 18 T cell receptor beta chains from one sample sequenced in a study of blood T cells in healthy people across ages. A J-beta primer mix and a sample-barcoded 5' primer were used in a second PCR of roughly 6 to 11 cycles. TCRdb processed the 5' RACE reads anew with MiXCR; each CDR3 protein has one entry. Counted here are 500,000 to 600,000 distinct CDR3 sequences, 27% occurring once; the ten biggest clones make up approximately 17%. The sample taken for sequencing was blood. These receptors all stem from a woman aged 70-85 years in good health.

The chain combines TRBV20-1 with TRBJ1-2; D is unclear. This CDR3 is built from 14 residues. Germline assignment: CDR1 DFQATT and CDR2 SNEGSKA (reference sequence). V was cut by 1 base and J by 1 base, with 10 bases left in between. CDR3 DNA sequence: TGCAGTGCTAGAGTCCCAATGGGTAACTATGGCTACACCTTC. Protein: CSARVPMGNYGYTF.

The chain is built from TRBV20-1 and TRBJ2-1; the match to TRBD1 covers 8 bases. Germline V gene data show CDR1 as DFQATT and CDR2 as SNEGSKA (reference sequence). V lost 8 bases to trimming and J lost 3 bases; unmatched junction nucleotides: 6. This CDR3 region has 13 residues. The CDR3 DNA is TGCAGTACGGCGACAGGGGTCTACAATGAGCAGTTCTTC. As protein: CSTATGVYNEQFF.

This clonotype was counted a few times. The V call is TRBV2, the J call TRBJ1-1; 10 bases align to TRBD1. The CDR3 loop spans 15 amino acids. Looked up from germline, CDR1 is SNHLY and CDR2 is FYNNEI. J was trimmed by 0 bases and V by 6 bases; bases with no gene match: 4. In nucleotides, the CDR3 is TGTGCCAGCAGGACAGGGGGCGGCGTGAACACTGAAGCTTTCTTT. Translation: CASRTGGGVNTEAFF. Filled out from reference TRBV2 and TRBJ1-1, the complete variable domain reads EPEVTQTPSHQVTQMGQEVILRCVPISNHLYFYWYRQILGQKVEFLVSFYNNEISEKSEIFDDQFSVERPDGSNFTLKIRSTKLEDSAMYFCASRTGGGVNTEAFFGQGTRLTVV.

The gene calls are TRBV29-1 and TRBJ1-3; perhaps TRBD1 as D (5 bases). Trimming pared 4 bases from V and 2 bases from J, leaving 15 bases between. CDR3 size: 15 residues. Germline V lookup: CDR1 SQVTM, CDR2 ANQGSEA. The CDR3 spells CSVGATVGTGNTIYF. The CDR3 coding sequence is TGCAGCGTTGGGGCGACAGTAGGGACTGGAAACACCATATATTTT.

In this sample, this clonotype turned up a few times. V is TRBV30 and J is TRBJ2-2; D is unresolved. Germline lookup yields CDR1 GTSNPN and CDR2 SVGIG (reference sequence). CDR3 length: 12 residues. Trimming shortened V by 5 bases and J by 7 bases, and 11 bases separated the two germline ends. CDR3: CAWRSYRGELFF. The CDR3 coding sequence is TGTGCCTGGCGTTCATACCGCGGGGAGCTGTTTTTT. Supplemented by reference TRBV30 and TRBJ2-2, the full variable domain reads SQTIHQWPATLVQPVGSPLSLECTVEGTSNPNLYWYRQAAGRGLQLLFYSVGIGQISSEVPQNLSASRPQDRQFILSSKKLLLSDSGFYLCAWRSYRGELFFGEGSRLTVL.

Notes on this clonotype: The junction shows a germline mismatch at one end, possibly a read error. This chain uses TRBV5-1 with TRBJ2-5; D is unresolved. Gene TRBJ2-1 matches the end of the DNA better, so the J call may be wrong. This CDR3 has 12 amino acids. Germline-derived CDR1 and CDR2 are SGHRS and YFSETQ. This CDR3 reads CASSLLGNGQFF. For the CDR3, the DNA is TGCGCCAGCAGCTTGCTAGGCAATGGGCAGTTCTTC.

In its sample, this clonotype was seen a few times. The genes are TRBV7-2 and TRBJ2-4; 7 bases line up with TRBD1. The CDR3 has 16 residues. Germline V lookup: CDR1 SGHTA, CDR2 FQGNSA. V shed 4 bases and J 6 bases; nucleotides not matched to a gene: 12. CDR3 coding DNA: TGTGCCAGCAGCTCGCAAAAGGGGGCCTTTCGAAACATTCAGTACTTC. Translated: CASSSQKGAFRNIQYF.

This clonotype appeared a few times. The CDR3 DNA reads TGTGCCAGCAGCTTAGGCCCGGGGAGCAATCAGCCCCAGCATTTT. It specifies CASSLGPGSNQPQHF. The rearrangement uses TRBV7-2 and TRBJ1-5; no clear D gene. This CDR3 spans 15 amino acids. V was trimmed by 1 base and J by 1 base, leaving 8 bases between them. Germline CDR1 and CDR2: SGHTA and FQGNSA.

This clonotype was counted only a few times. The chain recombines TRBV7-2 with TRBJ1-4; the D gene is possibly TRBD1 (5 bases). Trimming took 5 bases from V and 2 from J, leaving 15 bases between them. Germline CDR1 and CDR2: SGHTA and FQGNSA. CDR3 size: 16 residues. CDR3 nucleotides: TGTGCCAGCAGCCGTACGGCGACAGCGACTAATGAAAAACTGTTTTTT. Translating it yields CASSRTATATNEKLFF. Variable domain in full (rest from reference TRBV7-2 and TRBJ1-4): GAGVSQSPSNKVTEKGKDVELRCDPISGHTALYWYRQSLGQGLEFLIYFQGNSAPDKSGLPSDRFSAERTGGSVSTLTIQRTQQEDSAVYLCASSRTATATNEKLFFGSGTQLSVL.

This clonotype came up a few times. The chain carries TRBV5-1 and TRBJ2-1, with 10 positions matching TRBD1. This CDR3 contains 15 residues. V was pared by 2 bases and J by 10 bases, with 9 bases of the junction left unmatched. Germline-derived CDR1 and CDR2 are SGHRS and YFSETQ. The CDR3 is CASSFSGTGEEEQFF. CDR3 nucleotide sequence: TGCGCCAGCAGCTTCTCCGGGACAGGGGAAGAGGAGCAGTTCTTC.

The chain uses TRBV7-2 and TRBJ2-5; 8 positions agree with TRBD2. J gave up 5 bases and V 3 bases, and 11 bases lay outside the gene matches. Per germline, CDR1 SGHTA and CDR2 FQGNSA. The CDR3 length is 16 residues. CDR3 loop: CASSFYSGANRETQYF. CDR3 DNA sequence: TGTGCCAGCAGCTTTTATAGCGGGGCCAATAGGGAGACCCAGTACTTC.

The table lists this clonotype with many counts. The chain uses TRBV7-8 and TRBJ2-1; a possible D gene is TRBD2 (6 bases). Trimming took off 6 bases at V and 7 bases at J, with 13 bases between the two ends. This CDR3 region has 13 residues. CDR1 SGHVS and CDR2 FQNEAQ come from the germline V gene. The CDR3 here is CASRGGSRNEQFF. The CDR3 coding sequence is TGTGCCAGCAGGGGAGGTTCGAGGAATGAGCAGTTCTTC.

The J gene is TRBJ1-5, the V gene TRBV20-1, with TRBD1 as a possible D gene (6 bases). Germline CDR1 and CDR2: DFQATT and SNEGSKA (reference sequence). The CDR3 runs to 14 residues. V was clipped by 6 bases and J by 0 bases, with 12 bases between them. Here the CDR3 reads CSASRQDSNQPQHF. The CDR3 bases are TGCAGTGCGTCTCGACAGGATAGCAATCAGCCCCAGCATTTT.

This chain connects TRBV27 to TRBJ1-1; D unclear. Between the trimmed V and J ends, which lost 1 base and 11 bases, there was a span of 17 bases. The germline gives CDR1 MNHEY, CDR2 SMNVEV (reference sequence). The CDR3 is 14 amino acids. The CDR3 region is CASSLYHGRGDAFF. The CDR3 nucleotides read TGTGCCAGCAGTTTATATCACGGACGGGGAGATGCTTTCTTT.

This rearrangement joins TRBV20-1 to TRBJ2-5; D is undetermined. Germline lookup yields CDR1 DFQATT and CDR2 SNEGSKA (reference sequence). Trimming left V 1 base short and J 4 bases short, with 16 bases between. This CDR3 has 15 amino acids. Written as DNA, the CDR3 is TGCAGTGCTAGAGTATTCTTGGCCATCGGAGAGACCCAGTACTTC. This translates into CSARVFLAIGETQYF.

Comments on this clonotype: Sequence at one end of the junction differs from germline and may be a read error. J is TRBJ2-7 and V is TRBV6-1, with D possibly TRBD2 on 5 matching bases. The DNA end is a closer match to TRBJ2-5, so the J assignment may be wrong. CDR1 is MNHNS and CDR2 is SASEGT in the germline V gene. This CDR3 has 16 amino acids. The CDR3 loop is CASSEFRRGGWETQYF. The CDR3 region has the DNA TGCGCCAGCAGTGAATTTCGTCGAGGAGGTTGGGAGACCCAGTACTTC.

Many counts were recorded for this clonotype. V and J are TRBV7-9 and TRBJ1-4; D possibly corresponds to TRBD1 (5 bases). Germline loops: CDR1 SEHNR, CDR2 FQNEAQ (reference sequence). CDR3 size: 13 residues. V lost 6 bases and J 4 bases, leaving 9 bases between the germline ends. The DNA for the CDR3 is TGTGCCAGCAGGGGGCCGAATAATGAAAAACTGTTTTTT. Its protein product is CASRGPNNEKLFF.

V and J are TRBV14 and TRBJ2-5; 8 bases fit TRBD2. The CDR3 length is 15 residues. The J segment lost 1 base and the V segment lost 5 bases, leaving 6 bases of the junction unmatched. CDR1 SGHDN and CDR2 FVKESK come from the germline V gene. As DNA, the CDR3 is TGTGCCAGCAGCGTACCGCGGGGGGCCCAAGAGACCCAGTACTTC. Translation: CASSVPRGAQETQYF.